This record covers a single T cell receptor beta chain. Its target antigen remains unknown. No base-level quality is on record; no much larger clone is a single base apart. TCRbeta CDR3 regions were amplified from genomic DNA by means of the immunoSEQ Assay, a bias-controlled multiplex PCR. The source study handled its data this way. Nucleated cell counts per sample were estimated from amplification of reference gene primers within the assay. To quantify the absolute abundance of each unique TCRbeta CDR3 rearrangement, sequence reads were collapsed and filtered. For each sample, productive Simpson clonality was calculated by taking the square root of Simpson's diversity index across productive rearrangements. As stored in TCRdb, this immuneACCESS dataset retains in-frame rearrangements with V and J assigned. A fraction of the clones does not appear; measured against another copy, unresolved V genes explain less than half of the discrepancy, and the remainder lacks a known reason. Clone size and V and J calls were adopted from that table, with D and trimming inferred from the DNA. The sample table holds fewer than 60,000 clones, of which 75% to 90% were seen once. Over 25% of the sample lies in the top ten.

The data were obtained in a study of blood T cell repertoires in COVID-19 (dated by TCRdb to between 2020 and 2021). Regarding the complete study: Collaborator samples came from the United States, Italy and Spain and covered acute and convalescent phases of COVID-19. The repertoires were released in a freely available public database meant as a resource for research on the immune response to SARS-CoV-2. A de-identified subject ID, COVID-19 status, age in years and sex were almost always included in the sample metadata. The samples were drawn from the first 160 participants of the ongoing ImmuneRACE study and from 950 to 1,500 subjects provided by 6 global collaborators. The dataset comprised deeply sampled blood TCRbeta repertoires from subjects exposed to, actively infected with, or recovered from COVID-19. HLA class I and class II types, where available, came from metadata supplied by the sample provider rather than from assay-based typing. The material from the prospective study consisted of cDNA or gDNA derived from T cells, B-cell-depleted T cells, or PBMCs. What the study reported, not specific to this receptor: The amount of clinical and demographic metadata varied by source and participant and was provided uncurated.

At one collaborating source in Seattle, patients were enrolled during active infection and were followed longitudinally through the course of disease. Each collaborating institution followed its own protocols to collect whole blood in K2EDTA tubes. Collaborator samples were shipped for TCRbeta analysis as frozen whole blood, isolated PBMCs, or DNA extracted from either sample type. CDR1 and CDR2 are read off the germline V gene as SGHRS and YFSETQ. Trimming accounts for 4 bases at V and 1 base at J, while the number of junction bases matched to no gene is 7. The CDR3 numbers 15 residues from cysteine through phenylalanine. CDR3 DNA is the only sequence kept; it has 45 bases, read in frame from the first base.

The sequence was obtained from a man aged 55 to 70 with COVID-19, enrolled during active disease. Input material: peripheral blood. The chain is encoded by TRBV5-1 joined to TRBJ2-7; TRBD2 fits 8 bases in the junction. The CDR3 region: CASSLSGSLSYEQYF. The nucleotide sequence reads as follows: TGCGCCAGCAGCCTAAGCGGGAGCCTTTCCTACGAGCAGTACTTC.